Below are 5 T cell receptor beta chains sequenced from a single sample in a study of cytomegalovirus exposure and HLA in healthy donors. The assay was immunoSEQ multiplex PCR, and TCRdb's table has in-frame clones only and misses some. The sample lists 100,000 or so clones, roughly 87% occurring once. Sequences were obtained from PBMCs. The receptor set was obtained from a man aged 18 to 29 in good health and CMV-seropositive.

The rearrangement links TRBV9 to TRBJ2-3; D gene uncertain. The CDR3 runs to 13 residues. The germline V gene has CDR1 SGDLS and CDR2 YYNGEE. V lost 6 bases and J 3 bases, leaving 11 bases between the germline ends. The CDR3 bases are TGTGCCAGCAATACATCCCCGACAGATACGCAGTATTTT. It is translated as CASNTSPTDTQYF.

CDR3 sequence: CASSEAFRAQGSNQPQHF. The CDR3 region has the DNA TGTGCCAGCAGTGAAGCGTTTAGGGCTCAGGGAAGCAATCAGCCCCAGCATTTT. The J gene is TRBJ1-5, the V gene TRBV2, with D perhaps TRBD1 (5 bases). V lost 0 bases and J lost 1, with 16 bases in between. CDR1 SNHLY and CDR2 FYNNEI come from the germline V gene. The CDR3 is made up of 18 amino acids.

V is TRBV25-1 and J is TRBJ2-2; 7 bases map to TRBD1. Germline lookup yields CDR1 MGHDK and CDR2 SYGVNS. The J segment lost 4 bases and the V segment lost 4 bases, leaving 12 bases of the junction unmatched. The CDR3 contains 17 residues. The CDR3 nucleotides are TGTGCCAGCAGTGGAGGACAGGTGACTTTTCGCACCGGGGAGCTGTTTTTT. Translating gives CASSGGQVTFRTGELFF. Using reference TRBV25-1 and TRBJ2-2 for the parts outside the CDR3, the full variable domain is EADIYQTPRYLVIGTGKKITLECSQTMGHDKMYWYQQDPGMELHLIHYSYGVNSTEKGDLSSESTVSRIRTEHFPLTLESARPSHTSQYLCASSGGQVTFRTGELFFGEGSRLTVL.

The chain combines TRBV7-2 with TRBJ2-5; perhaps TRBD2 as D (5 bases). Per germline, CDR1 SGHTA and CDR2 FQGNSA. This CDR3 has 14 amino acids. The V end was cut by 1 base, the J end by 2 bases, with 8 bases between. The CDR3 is CASSLVWEQETQYF. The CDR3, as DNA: TGTGCCAGCAGCTTAGTATGGGAGCAAGAGACCCAGTACTTC.

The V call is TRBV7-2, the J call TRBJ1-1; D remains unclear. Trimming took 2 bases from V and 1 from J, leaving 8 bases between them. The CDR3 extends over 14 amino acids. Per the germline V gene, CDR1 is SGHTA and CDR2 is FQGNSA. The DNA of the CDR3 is TGTGCCAGCAGCTTATTTTTCCGGAACACTGAAGCTTTCTTT. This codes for CASSLFFRNTEAFF.